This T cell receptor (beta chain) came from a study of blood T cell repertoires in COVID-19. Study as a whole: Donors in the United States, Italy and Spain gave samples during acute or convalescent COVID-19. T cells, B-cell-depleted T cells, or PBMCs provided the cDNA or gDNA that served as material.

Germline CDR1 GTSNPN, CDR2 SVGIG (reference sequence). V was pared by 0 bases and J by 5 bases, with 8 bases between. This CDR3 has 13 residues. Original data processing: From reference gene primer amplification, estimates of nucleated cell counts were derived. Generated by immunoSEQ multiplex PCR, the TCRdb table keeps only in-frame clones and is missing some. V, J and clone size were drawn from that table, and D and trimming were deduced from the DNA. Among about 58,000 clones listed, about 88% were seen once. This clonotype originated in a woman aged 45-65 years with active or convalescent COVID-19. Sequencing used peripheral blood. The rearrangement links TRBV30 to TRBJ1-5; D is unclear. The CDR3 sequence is CAWSVGTDQPQHF. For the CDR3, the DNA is TGTGCCTGGAGTGTCGGTACAGATCAGCCCCAGCATTTT.